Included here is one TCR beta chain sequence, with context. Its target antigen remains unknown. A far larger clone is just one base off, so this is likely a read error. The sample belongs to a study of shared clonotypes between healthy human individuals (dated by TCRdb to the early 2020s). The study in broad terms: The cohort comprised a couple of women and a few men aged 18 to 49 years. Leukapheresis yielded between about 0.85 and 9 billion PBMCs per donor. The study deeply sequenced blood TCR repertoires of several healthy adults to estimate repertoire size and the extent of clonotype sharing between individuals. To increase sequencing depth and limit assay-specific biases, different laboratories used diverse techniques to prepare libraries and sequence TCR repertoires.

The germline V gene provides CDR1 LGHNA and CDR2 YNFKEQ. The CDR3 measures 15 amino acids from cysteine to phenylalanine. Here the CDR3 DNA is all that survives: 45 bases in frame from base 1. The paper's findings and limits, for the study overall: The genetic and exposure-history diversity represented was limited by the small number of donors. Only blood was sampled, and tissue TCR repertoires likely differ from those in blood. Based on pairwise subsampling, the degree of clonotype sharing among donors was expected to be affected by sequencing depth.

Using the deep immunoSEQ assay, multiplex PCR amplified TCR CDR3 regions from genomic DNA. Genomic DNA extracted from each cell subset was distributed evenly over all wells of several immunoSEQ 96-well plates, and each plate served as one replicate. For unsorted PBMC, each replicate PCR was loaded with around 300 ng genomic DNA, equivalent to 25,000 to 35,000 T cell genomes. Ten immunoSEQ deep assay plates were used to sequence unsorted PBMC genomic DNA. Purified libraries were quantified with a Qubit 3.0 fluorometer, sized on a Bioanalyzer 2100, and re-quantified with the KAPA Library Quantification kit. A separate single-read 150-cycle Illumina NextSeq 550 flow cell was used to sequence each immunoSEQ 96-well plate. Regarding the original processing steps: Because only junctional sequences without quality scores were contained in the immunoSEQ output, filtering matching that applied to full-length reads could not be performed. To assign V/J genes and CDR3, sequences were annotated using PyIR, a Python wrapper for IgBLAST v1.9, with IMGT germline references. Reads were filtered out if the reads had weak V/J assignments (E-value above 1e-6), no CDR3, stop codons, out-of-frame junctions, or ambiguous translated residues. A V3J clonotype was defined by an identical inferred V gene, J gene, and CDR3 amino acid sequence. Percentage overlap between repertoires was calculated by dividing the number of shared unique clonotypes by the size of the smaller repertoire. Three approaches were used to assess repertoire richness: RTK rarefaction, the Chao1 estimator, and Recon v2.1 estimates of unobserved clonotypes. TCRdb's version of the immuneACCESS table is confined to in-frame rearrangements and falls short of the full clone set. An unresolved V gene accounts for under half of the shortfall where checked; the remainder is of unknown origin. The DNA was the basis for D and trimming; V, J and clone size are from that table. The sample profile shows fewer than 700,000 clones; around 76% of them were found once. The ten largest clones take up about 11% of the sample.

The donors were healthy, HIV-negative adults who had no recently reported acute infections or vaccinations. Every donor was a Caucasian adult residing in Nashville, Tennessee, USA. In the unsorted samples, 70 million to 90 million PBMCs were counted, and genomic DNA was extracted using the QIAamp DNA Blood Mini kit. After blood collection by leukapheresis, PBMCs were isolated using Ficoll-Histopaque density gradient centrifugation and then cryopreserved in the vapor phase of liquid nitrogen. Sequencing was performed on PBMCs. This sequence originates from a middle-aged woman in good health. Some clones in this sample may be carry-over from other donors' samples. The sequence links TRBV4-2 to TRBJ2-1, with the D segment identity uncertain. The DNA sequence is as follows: TGTGCCAGCAGCCAAGAGGCGAGCTCCTACAGTGAGCAGTTCTTC. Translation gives CASSQEASSYSEQFF.